Following are 28 T cell receptor beta chains from one sample sequenced in a study of radiation and T cells in renal cell carcinoma. Time point specified: blood 4 weeks post-SBRT, at nephrectomy. Treatment in this sample: 15 Gy SBRT to primary tumor, nephrectomy 4 weeks later. The data were produced by immunoSEQ multiplex PCR, yet TCRdb's version contains in-frame clones alone and is incomplete. The sample records 60,000 or so clones, about 74% being singletons. Here the sequenced sample was blood, taken from a patient whose treatment included radiotherapy and nephrectomy. Receptors were obtained from a man in his sixties with renal cell carcinoma.

The rearrangement uses TRBV30 and TRBJ2-2; 10 bases line up with TRBD2. The CDR3 consists of 18 residues. Germline V gives CDR1 GTSNPN, CDR2 SVGIG (reference sequence). V shed 3 bases, J shed 7 bases, and the junction held 17 bases outside the gene matches. CDR3 amino acids: CAWRPTGTSALRSGELFF. CDR3 nucleotides: TGTGCCTGGAGACCTACCGGGACTAGCGCCCTAAGAAGCGGGGAGCTGTTTTTT.

The V and J genes are TRBV29-1 and TRBJ1-2, with no clear D. The CDR3 has 13 residues. V lost 3 bases and J lost 1, with 9 bases in between. Looked up from germline, CDR1 is SQVTM and CDR2 is ANQGSEA. Here the CDR3 reads CSVEWSGNYGYTF. The CDR3 DNA follows: TGCAGCGTTGAGTGGAGCGGTAACTATGGCTACACCTTC. The complete variable domain, with remaining parts taken from reference TRBV29-1 and TRBJ1-2, reads SAVISQKPSRDICQRGTSLTIQCQVDSQVTMMFWYRQQPGQSLTLIATANQGSEATYESGFVIDKFPISRPNLTFSTLTVSNMSPEDSSIYLCSVEWSGNYGYTFGSGTRLTVV.

The chain links TRBV15 to TRBJ2-1; 9 bases are shared with TRBD2. Germline CDR1 LNHNV, CDR2 YYDKDF (reference sequence). Germline trimming cut 0 bases from V and 9 bases from J; bases unmatched to any gene: 9. The CDR3 is 16 residues long. In DNA form, the CDR3 reads TGTGCCACCAGCAGAGATGGTAGCGGGAGTTTTGGTGAGCAGTTCTTC. Its translation: CATSRDGSGSFGEQFF.

V and J are TRBV7-3 and TRBJ1-1; D remains unclear. CDR1 and CDR2 from the germline V gene are SGHTA and FQGTGA. This CDR3 contains 12 residues. The V and J ends lost 2 bases and 2 bases respectively, with 3 bases between them. In nucleotides, the CDR3 is TGTGCCAGCAGCTTAGATAACACTGAAGCTTTCTTT. Translated: CASSLDNTEAFF.

The V call is TRBV2, the J call TRBJ2-3; 8 nucleotides match TRBD2. This CDR3 has 15 residues. CDR1 SNHLY and CDR2 FYNNEI come from the germline V gene. V shed 4 bases, J shed 4 bases, and the junction held 7 bases outside the gene matches. The CDR3 sequence is CASSAGGGLSDTQYF. CDR3 nucleotides: TGTGCCAGCAGTGCGGGCGGGGGGTTATCAGATACGCAGTATTTT.

The CDR3 DNA reads TGCGCCAGCAGCCAAGGCAGGGTCACTGAAGCTTTCTTT. As protein: CASSQGRVTEAFF. The chain carries TRBV4-3 and TRBJ1-1; weak D call: TRBD1 (5 bases). The germline V and J ends were trimmed by 1 base and 4 bases, with 7 bases remaining between them. The length of the CDR3 is 13 residues. Germline CDR1 and CDR2: LGHNA and YSLEER.

This clone was seen only a few times. The chain combines TRBV5-4 with TRBJ2-5; D is possibly TRBD2 (5 bases). From germline, CDR1 is SGHNT and CDR2 YYREEE (reference sequence). This CDR3 spans 12 amino acids. Trimming cost V 0 bases and J 7 bases, with 7 bases left between them. The CDR3 sequence is CASSLVRGTQYF. CDR3 nucleotide sequence: TGTGCCAGCAGCTTGGTCCGGGGGACCCAGTACTTC. The full variable domain, its missing parts supplied by reference TRBV5-4 and TRBJ2-5, is ETGVTQSPTHLIKTRGQQVTLRCSSQSGHNTVSWYQQALGQGPQFIFQYYREEENGRGNFPPRFSGLQFPNYSSELNVNALELDDSALYLCASSLVRGTQYFGPGTRLLVL.

The genes are TRBV18 and TRBJ2-7; D may match TRBD1 or TRBD2 (5 bases each). The germline V gene encodes CDR1 KGHSH and CDR2 LQKENI. Between the trimmed V and J ends, which lost 6 bases and 3 bases, there was a span of 21 bases. The CDR3 runs to 16 residues. As DNA, the CDR3 is TGTGCCAGCTCCCCCCGGGGAGAGGGGACCTTCTACGAGCAGTACTTC. Amino acid sequence: CASSPRGEGTFYEQYF.

CDR3 coding DNA: TGTGCCAGCGCGGACAGGGGGCGGACTGAAGCTTTCTTT. Its protein product is CASADRGRTEAFF. The gene calls are TRBV21-1 and TRBJ1-1; TRBD1 was called by the table and not checked on the DNA. TRBV21-1 is assigned pseudogene status. The CDR3 covers 13 residues.

This clone appeared a few times. V usage is TRBV7-2 and J usage is TRBJ2-2, with D maybe TRBD1 (6 bases). With 2 bases removed from V and 5 bases from J, the gap between germline ends came to 12 bases. Germline loops: CDR1 SGHTA, CDR2 FQGNSA. CDR3 length: 15 amino acids. CDR3 sequence: CASSLIRQATGELFF. The DNA of the CDR3 is TGTGCCAGCAGCTTAATTCGACAGGCGACCGGGGAGCTGTTTTTT.

V and J are TRBV20-1 and TRBJ1-2; TRBD1 might be the D (6 bases). Per the germline V gene, CDR1 is DFQATT and CDR2 is SNEGSKA (reference sequence). This CDR3 contains 10 residues. With 6 bases removed from V and 8 bases from J, the gap between germline ends came to 10 bases. For the CDR3, the DNA is TGCAGTGCCAGCCAGGGGGGCTACACCTTC. This codes for CSASQGGYTF.

The genes are TRBV7-2 and TRBJ2-1; D call uncertain. The CDR3 runs to 14 residues. Trimming shortened V by 1 base and J by 5 bases, and 9 bases separated the two germline ends. CDR1 SGHTA and CDR2 FQGNSA come from the germline V gene. The CDR3 region is CASSLGIGNNEQFF. The CDR3 DNA sequence: TGTGCCAGCAGCTTAGGAATAGGGAACAATGAGCAGTTCTTC.

The chain joins TRBV11-2 to TRBJ2-7; 9 nucleotides line up with TRBD1. Trimming at V came to 11 bases and at J to 5 bases, leaving 13 bases not matched to a gene. This CDR3 contains 14 residues. The germline CDR1 and CDR2 sequences are SGHAT and FQNNGV. The CDR3 nucleotides are TGTGCCGCCACCTCAACAGGGGGCTCTCACGAGCAGTACTTC. Translation: CAATSTGGSHEQYF.

V and J are TRBV5-1 and TRBJ2-3; D is ambiguous. This CDR3 has 14 residues. V lost 0 bases and J lost 4, with 9 bases in between. Germline assignment: CDR1 SGHRS and CDR2 YFSETQ. The CDR3 reads CASSLVEVPDTQYF. CDR3 bases: TGCGCCAGCAGCTTGGTAGAGGTCCCAGATACGCAGTATTTT.

This clone was recorded once. The rearrangement joins TRBV5-1 to TRBJ1-1; 9 bases line up with TRBD1. Trimming removed 4 bases from V and 4 bases from J; junction bases left unmatched: 5. This CDR3 contains 14 residues. The germline gives CDR1 SGHRS, CDR2 YFSETQ. CDR3: CASSEDRGFTEAFF. CDR3 in DNA: TGCGCCAGCAGCGAGGACAGGGGATTCACTGAAGCTTTCTTT.

The genes are TRBV5-6 and TRBJ2-7; D uncertain. V lost 2 bases and J lost 0, with 15 bases in between. This CDR3 is built from 16 residues. CDR1 and CDR2 (germline): SGHDT, YYEEEE. CDR3: CASSLTGSFFSYEQYF. The CDR3 bases are TGTGCCAGCAGCTTAACCGGGTCCTTCTTCTCCTACGAGCAGTACTTC.

The rearrangement links TRBV20-1 to TRBJ2-5, with 7 bases aligning to TRBD2. The germline gives CDR1 DFQATT, CDR2 SNEGSKA (reference sequence). J was trimmed by 5 bases and V by 4 bases; bases with no gene match: 1. The CDR3 spans 11 residues. The CDR3 region has the DNA TGCAGTGCTACCGGGAGGGAGACCCAGTACTTC. Its translation: CSATGRETQYF.

The chain is built from TRBV10-1 and TRBJ2-1; 9 bases line up with TRBD1. The CDR3 loop spans 15 amino acids. J was trimmed by 6 bases and V by 6 bases; bases with no gene match: 9. CDR1 and CDR2 (germline): WNHNN, SYGVQD (reference sequence). The CDR3 loop reads CASSPPGQGFNEQFF. The CDR3 nucleotides are TGCGCCAGCAGCCCCCCGGGACAGGGTTTCAATGAGCAGTTCTTC.

The chain is built from TRBV10-2 and TRBJ2-3, with a possible D match to TRBD2 (7 bases). This CDR3 has 15 amino acids. Germline V gene data show CDR1 as WSHSY and CDR2 as SAAADI. V lost 4 bases to trimming and J lost 0 bases, with 11 bases between them. The CDR3 loop reads CASSGGRGSTDTQYF. The CDR3 coding sequence is TGCGCCAGCAGTGGTGGGAGGGGGAGCACAGATACGCAGTATTTT.

The chain couples TRBV5-5 to TRBJ1-4, with unresolved D. This CDR3 spans 14 amino acids. Between the trimmed V and J ends, which lost 0 bases and 3 bases, there was a span of 6 bases. Looked up from germline, CDR1 is SGHKS and CDR2 is YYEKEE (reference sequence). The CDR3, as DNA: TGTGCCAGCAGCTTGGAAAGGTCTAATGAAAAACTGTTTTTT. Translation gives CASSLERSNEKLFF. Looking up the rest from reference TRBV5-5 and TRBJ1-4 gives the full variable domain: DAGVTQSPTHLIKTRGQQVTLRCSPISGHKSVSWYQQVLGQGPQFIFQYYEKEERGRGNFPDRFSARQFPNYSSELNVNALLLGDSALYLCASSLERSNEKLFFGSGTQLSVL.

V is TRBV9 and J is TRBJ1-3, with no clear D. Germline CDR1 and CDR2: SGDLS and YYNGEE. This CDR3 spans 11 amino acids. Trimming shortened V by 0 bases and J by 5 bases, and 0 bases separated the two germline ends. This chain's CDR3 is CASSVGNTIYF. CDR3 DNA: TGTGCCAGCAGCGTAGGAAACACCATATATTTT.

This clone was detected ten times or more. The chain has TRBV19 and TRBJ2-3; 10 nucleotides line up with TRBD1. Germline V gene data show CDR1 as LNHDA and CDR2 as SQIVND (reference sequence). The CDR3 length is 16 residues. The J segment lost 6 bases and the V segment lost 1 base, leaving 7 bases of the junction unmatched. DNA for the CDR3: TGTGCCAGTAGTATAGCAGGACAGGGGGATGGGGATACGCAGTATTTT. It specifies CASSIAGQGDGDTQYF.

The V gene is TRBV6-1, the J gene TRBJ2-5, with D maybe TRBD2 (6 bases). V gave up 2 bases and J gave up 7 bases, with 11 bases separating them. The CDR3 extends over 13 amino acids. The germline V gene has CDR1 MNHNS and CDR2 SASEGT. This CDR3 is CASSETSLGTQYF. As DNA, the CDR3 is TGTGCCAGCAGTGAAACTAGCTTGGGGACCCAGTACTTC.

This chain links TRBV5-4 with TRBJ2-5, with 7 bases identical to TRBD1. The J segment lost 3 bases and the V segment lost 4 bases, leaving 6 bases of the junction unmatched. This CDR3 is built from 14 residues. Germline V CDR1 and CDR2: SGHNT, YYREEE (reference sequence). The CDR3 region is CASSRTGTEETQYF. The CDR3 DNA is TGTGCCAGCAGCAGAACCGGGACAGAAGAGACCCAGTACTTC.

This chain links TRBV13 with TRBJ2-3; 8 nucleotides align to TRBD2. The CDR3 consists of 15 residues. Germline loops: CDR1 PRHDT, CDR2 FYEKMQ (reference sequence). V lost 5 bases, J lost 2 bases, and 6 bases stayed unmatched. CDR3 sequence: CASSVREGPTDTQYF. As DNA, the CDR3 is TGTGCCAGCAGCGTCCGGGAGGGCCCCACAGATACGCAGTATTTT.

This clone was found a few times. CDR3 sequence: CASRDYNEQFF. CDR3 nucleotides: TGTGCCAGCAGGGACTACAATGAGCAGTTCTTC. The chain links TRBV11-2 to TRBJ2-1; D is ambiguous. Per the germline V gene, CDR1 is SGHAT and CDR2 is FQNNGV. V lost 6 bases and J lost 3, with 3 bases in between. CDR3 length equals 11 residues.

This chain links TRBV29-1 with TRBJ1-1; D possibly corresponds to TRBD1 (6 bases). Trimming removed 5 bases at V and 0 bases at J, with 10 bases between. There are 13 residues in the CDR3. Per the germline V gene, CDR1 is SQVTM and CDR2 is ANQGSEA. The CDR3 sequence is CSVQGSMNTEAFF. The DNA for the CDR3 is TGCAGCGTTCAGGGGTCTATGAACACTGAAGCTTTCTTT.

The chain's CDR3 is CASSLGRDTGELFF. The DNA for the CDR3 is TGCGCCAGCAGCTTGGGAAGGGACACCGGGGAGCTGTTTTTT. The chain couples TRBV5-1 to TRBJ2-2; D unclear. The CDR3 totals 14 residues. Trimming left V 0 bases short and J 3 bases short, with 6 bases between. Germline values: CDR1 SGHRS, CDR2 YFSETQ.